This T cell receptor (beta chain) was documented in a study of blood T cell repertoires in COVID-19. The V gene's germline CDR1 is GTSNPN and CDR2 SVGIG (reference sequence). The CDR3 consists of 14 residues. V lost 1 base, J lost 2 bases, and 0 bases stayed unmatched. TCRdb keeps only in-frame clones here, not all; method: immunoSEQ multiplex PCR. In the table there are roughly 62,000 clones, 92% of which are singletons. The receptor was isolated from a human donor in a cohort sampled during active COVID-19. This chain links TRBV30 with TRBJ2-7; TRBD2 agrees at 12 bases. What was sequenced was peripheral blood. This chain's CDR3 is CAWSGTSGAYEQYF. The DNA for the CDR3 is TGTGCCTGGAGTGGGACTAGCGGGGCCTACGAGCAGTACTTC.